This T cell receptor (beta chain) was found in a study of regulatory T cells in long-lasting Graves disease. The CDR3 runs to 14 residues. V was shortened by 1 base and J by 3 bases, with 7 bases between the two germline ends. Germline V CDR1 and CDR2: MGHRA, YSYEKL. The time point here: newly diagnosed GD, antithyroid drugs for less than 3 months. PBMC-derived RNA was used for the TCR library. Patients met American Thyroid Association criteria for Graves' disease. According to the study, TCR beta libraries were built with iRepertoire HTBI primers and CDR3-region Arm-PCR. From the multiplex PCR reads, TCRdb called clonotypes with MiXCR, one entry per CDR3 protein. Among a few hundred thousand distinct CDR3 sequences, around 11% were seen once, and the ten largest hold around 18%. This clonotype was picked up many times. This sample also belongs to another study, concerning T cells in Graves' hyperthyroidism and ophthalmopathy.

This chain links TRBV4-1 with TRBJ1-5; D is uncertain. The sequence was collected from a woman under 30 with Graves disease. Sequencing used peripheral blood mononuclear cells (PBMCs), obtained at new diagnosis, from a patient treated with antithyroid drugs. In DNA form, the CDR3 reads TGCGCCAGCAGCCAAGTGGGTTTCAATCAGCCCCAGCATTTT. Translation gives CASSQVGFNQPQHF.